One and the same sample provided the 21 T cell receptor beta chains below, sequenced in a study of Ad26.COV2.S vaccination and SARS-CoV-2 variants. Treatment defined: about 20 received Ad26.COV2.S at low or high dose, single or two shots; about 5 received placebo; per-sample allocation not given. Sampling was done on day 63 after the first vaccine or placebo injection. Clones were read by immunoSEQ multiplex PCR, and TCRdb kept only the in-frame ones, dropping some. The table has 350,000 to 500,000 clones, roughly 87% seen once. Sequenced material: peripheral blood, taken in a trial of Ad26.COV2.S vaccine versus placebo. The receptors shown here come from a person between 18 and 65 years old who received the Ad26.COV2.S COVID-19 vaccine or a placebo.

V is TRBV5-1 and J is TRBJ2-7; D not certain. From germline, CDR1 is SGHRS and CDR2 YFSETQ. The V and J ends lost 0 bases and 4 bases respectively, with 11 bases between them. This CDR3 is built from 14 residues. The DNA for the CDR3 is TGCGCCAGCAGCTTGGGGCAGGAGAAGTACGAGCAGTACTTC. The encoded protein is CASSLGQEKYEQYF.

J is TRBJ2-7 and V is TRBV29-1; D is unresolved. The germline V and J ends were trimmed by 6 bases and 3 bases, with 12 bases remaining between them. Germline V gene lookup returns CDR1 SQVTM and CDR2 ANQGSEA. This CDR3 contains 12 residues. CDR3 sequence (DNA): TGCAGCGTACCTGGGAACAACTACGAGCAGTACTTC. It is translated as CSVPGNNYEQYF.

V and J are TRBV13 and TRBJ1-1; 9 bases are a match to TRBD1. CDR1 and CDR2 (germline): PRHDT, FYEKMQ (reference sequence). This CDR3 contains 14 residues. V trimming: 6 bases; J trimming: 10 bases; junction bases outside the gene matches: 12. CDR3 DNA: TGTGCCAGCAGTTCGACGGGACAGGGTCTTCGAGCTTTCTTT. It specifies CASSSTGQGLRAFF.

V gene TRBV20-1 combines with J gene TRBJ2-1, with a weak D call TRBD2 (5 bases). The V end lost 3 bases, the J end lost 1 base, and 13 bases lay between the germline ends. The CDR3 loop spans 15 amino acids. CDR1 and CDR2 from the germline V gene are DFQATT and SNEGSKA (reference sequence). Here the CDR3 DNA reads TGCAGTGCTAGTCTTCGGCGGGTGTCCTACAATGAGCAGTTCTTC. This gives the protein CSASLRRVSYNEQFF.

J is TRBJ1-3 and V is TRBV10-3; maybe TRBD1 (5 bases). Germline CDR1 ENHRY, CDR2 SYGVKD. Trimming stripped 0 bases from V and 6 bases from J, with 15 bases between. This CDR3 is built from 16 residues. The CDR3 DNA reads TGTGCCATCAGTGAGTCAGGAGGGGCAGGTTCAAACACCATATATTTT. Translated, it gives CAISESGGAGSNTIYF.

V usage is TRBV5-1 and J usage is TRBJ2-5; 7 bases align to TRBD2. Germline values: CDR1 SGHRS, CDR2 YFSETQ. Trimming removed 0 bases from V and 4 bases from J; junction bases left unmatched: 9. This CDR3 is 16 amino acids long. The CDR3 loop is CASSLVRGRTGETQYF. The CDR3 DNA is TGCGCCAGCAGCTTGGTACGCGGGAGAACTGGAGAGACCCAGTACTTC. Complete variable domain (other parts from reference TRBV5-1 and TRBJ2-5): KAGVTQTPRYLIKTRGQQVTLSCSPISGHRSVSWYQQTPGQGLQFLFEYFSETQRNKGNFPGRFSGRQFSNSRSEMNVSTLELGDSALYLCASSLVRGRTGETQYFGPGTRLLVL.

This CDR3 is CASSDGGSSTDTQYF. CDR3 nucleotide sequence: TGTGCCAGCAGCGATGGCGGGAGTTCCACAGATACGCAGTATTTT. The chain uses TRBV9 and TRBJ2-3; 7 bases match TRBD2. Trimming took 3 bases from V and 2 from J; bases not matched to a gene: 6. Per germline, CDR1 SGDLS and CDR2 YYNGEE. This CDR3 is built from 15 residues.

V is TRBV14 and J is TRBJ2-1; D is undetermined. V shed 4 bases and J shed 5 bases, with 6 bases lying between them. The CDR3 consists of 12 residues. Germline assignment: CDR1 SGHDN and CDR2 FVKESK. CDR3 DNA sequence: TGTGCCAGCAGCCCGACCAACAATGAGCAGTTCTTC. Residues: CASSPTNNEQFF.

The chain has TRBV28 and TRBJ2-1; possibly TRBD1 for D (6 bases). Trimming took off 10 bases at V and 0 bases at J, with 13 bases between the two ends. The CDR3 sequence is 14 residues long. Germline loops: CDR1 MDHEN, CDR2 SYDVKM. The CDR3 sequence is CATRDTGSYNEQFF. The CDR3 DNA is TGTGCCACTAGGGACACCGGCTCCTACAATGAGCAGTTCTTC.

J is TRBJ2-2 and V is TRBV2; D is possibly TRBD2 (5 bases). There are 15 residues in the CDR3. From germline, CDR1 is SNHLY and CDR2 FYNNEI. The germline V and J ends were trimmed by 3 bases and 6 bases, with 14 bases remaining between them. Written as DNA, the CDR3 is TGTGCCAGCAGTGATCTCTCGGTTAGCGCCGGGGAGCTGTTTTTT. This gives the protein CASSDLSVSAGELFF.

This chain links TRBV27 with TRBJ2-1; tentative D call: TRBD2 (5 bases). There are 14 residues in the CDR3. Germline V gene sequence: CDR1 MNHEY, CDR2 SMNVEV (reference sequence). V was shortened by 6 bases and J by 8 bases, with 17 bases between the two germline ends. In nucleotides, the CDR3 is TGTGCCAGCAGCGGAGCGGACTCACGGGATGAGCAGTTCTTC. This translates into CASSGADSRDEQFF.

CDR3 coding DNA: TGTGCCAGCAGCTTCGGCGGGAGTCTCTCCTACGAGCAGTACTTC. It translates to CASSFGGSLSYEQYF. The gene calls are TRBV7-3 and TRBJ2-7; 7 bases align to TRBD2. Trimming took 3 bases from V and 0 from J; bases not matched to a gene: 5. This CDR3 has 15 residues. CDR1 SGHTA and CDR2 FQGTGA come from the germline V gene.

V is TRBV28 and J is TRBJ2-5; TRBD2 aligns across 14 bases. Germline assignment: CDR1 MDHEN and CDR2 SYDVKM. V dropped 2 bases and J dropped 5; count of bases not matched to a gene: 4. The CDR3 totals 16 residues. DNA of the CDR3: TGTGCCAGCAGTTTACAGGGACTAGCGGGAGAGGAGACCCAGTACTTC. Translating it yields CASSLQGLAGEETQYF.

The chain is built from TRBV6-2 or TRBV6-3 and TRBJ1-5; possibly TRBD1 for D (5 bases). CDR1 is MNHEY and CDR2 is SVGEGT in the germline V gene. V was cut by 7 bases and J by 2 bases, with 12 bases left in between. The CDR3 extends over 14 amino acids. The CDR3 DNA reads TGTGCCAGCACCCCTGCGGGGGGCAATCAGCCCCAGCATTTT. Translation: CASTPAGGNQPQHF.

This clone was picked up a small number of times. This chain connects TRBV3-1 (or the pseudogene TRBV3-2) to TRBJ1-6; the D gene is possibly TRBD1 (5 bases). V was clipped by 4 bases and J by 14 bases, with 21 bases between them. CDR1 is LGHDT, CDR2 YNNKEL, per germline (reference sequence). The CDR3 runs to 15 residues. Here the CDR3 reads CASSPGRLGAETLHF. CDR3 in DNA: TGTGCCAGCAGCCCGGGACGCTTAGGAGCGGAAACCCTCCACTTT.

V usage is TRBV6-2 or TRBV6-3 and J usage is TRBJ2-7, with 11 bases lining up with TRBD2. CDR3 length equals 20 residues. Germline V lookup: CDR1 MNHEY, CDR2 SVGEGT. The junction had 15 bases not matched to a gene; V was cut back by 2 bases and J by 0 bases. The DNA for the CDR3 is TGTGCCAGCAGTTACATCCTAGCGGGAGGAACGCCCTCCTCCTCCTACGAGCAGTACTTC. This codes for CASSYILAGGTPSSSYEQYF.

The chain has TRBV15 and TRBJ2-3; D might be TRBD1 (6 bases). There are 18 residues in the CDR3. Trimming left V 4 bases short and J 0 bases short, with 20 bases between. In germline, CDR1 is LNHNV, CDR2 YYDKDF (reference sequence). The DNA for the CDR3 is TGTGCCACCAGCATTCCAATCGCGGCAGGGGCTAGCACAGATACGCAGTATTTT. Protein product: CATSIPIAAGASTDTQYF.

The V gene is TRBV19, the J gene TRBJ1-1; 7 bases match TRBD1. V trimming: 1 base; J trimming: 4 bases; junction bases outside the gene matches: 9. The CDR3 sequence is 16 residues long. Germline-derived CDR1 and CDR2 are LNHDA and SQIVND (reference sequence). The CDR3 spells CASSIGRRQGTTEAFF. In nucleotides, the CDR3 is TGTGCCAGTAGTATAGGACGCAGACAGGGAACCACTGAAGCTTTCTTT. The full variable domain, its missing parts supplied by reference TRBV19 and TRBJ1-1, is DGGITQSPKYLFRKEGQNVTLSCEQNLNHDAMYWYRQDPGQGLRLIYYSQIVNDFQKGDIAEGYSVSREKKESFPLTVTSAQKNPTAFYLCASSIGRRQGTTEAFFGQGTRLTVV.

The chain has TRBV6-6 and TRBJ2-1; TRBD2 agrees at 13 bases. This CDR3 comprises 15 residues. Germline CDR1 reads MNHNY; CDR2 reads SVGAGI (reference sequence). Germline trimming cut 4 bases from V and 9 bases from J; bases unmatched to any gene: 6. The CDR3 is CASSSGLAGVGEQFF. The DNA of the CDR3 is TGTGCCAGCAGTTCCGGACTAGCGGGAGTCGGTGAGCAGTTCTTC.

The chain has TRBV2 and TRBJ2-1; the match to TRBD1 covers 8 bases. V shed 3 bases, J shed 10 bases, and the junction held 11 bases outside the gene matches. The CDR3 is 15 residues long. The germline V gene encodes CDR1 SNHLY and CDR2 FYNNEI. The CDR3 bases are TGTGCCAGCAGTGAGGGGACAGGCTCTACAGGGGAGCAGTTCTTC. It yields the protein CASSEGTGSTGEQFF.

The chain carries TRBV28 and TRBJ2-1; tentatively, D is TRBD1 (5 bases). The CDR3 runs 17 residues. In germline, CDR1 is MDHEN, CDR2 SYDVKM. Deletions cut 3 bases from V and 3 bases from J, with 18 bases between. The CDR3 sequence is CASSFGWGGTDYNEQFF. The CDR3 coding sequence is TGTGCCAGCAGTTTCGGCTGGGGCGGCACAGACTACAATGAGCAGTTCTTC.